This is a list of T cell receptor beta chains from one sample in a study of T cell responses to AZD1222 COVID-19 vaccine. The data were produced by immunoSEQ multiplex PCR, yet TCRdb's version contains in-frame clones alone and is incomplete. The repertoire includes fewer than 85,000 clones, about 85% of them detected once, and 1% to 1.5% sits in the top ten. The sequences come from peripheral blood, collected 28 days after the second AZD1222 dose. These receptors all stem from an adult who received the AZD1222 COVID-19 vaccine. The CDR3 runs from the conserved cysteine through the conserved F or W.

v_call cdr3_aa
TRBV9 CASSAMISGNTIYF
TRBV7-2 CASSPQGTGNTIYF
TRBV6-2/TRBV6-3 CASSYDTNTGELFF
TRBV5-1 CASSLVWESETQYF
TRBV7-9 CASSLFETGTRYGYTF
TRBV18 CASARTGGKTQYF
TRBV7-2 CASSSTGFTDTQYF
TRBV29-1 CSVDRGVNTGELFF
TRBV9 CASSVGTANTEAFF
TRBV2 CASSAGADGNTIYF
TRBV19 CASSRTGESSYEQYF
TRBV5-1 CASSLVTGNHGYTF
TRBV4-3 CASSQSRGLSSYNEQFF
TRBV11-1 CASSSPGTSGRVEQFF
TRBV6-5 CASRITGTGSYEQYF
TRBV3-1/TRBV3-2 CASSLRGGPAGEQYF
TRBV18 CASSQVGRRNTEAFF
TRBV2 CASSPGLAVAKNIQYF
TRBV7-2 CASSLDSGHVETQYF
TRBV6-5 CASSYSGVSNYGYTF
TRBV5-6 CASSLRGGRNQPQHF
TRBV30 CAWTSGNTDTQYF
TRBV10-2 CASSEQGPNQPQHF
TRBV6-2/TRBV6-3 CASSYGGPSYEQYF
TRBV4-1 CASSQGWGLHLTDTQYF
TRBV6-1 CASSDSVGGRETQYF
TRBV6-5 CASRLQERYQPQHF
TRBV5-1 CASRRLTSGIVDEQFF
TRBV5-1 CASSDPPGSYGYTF
TRBV12-5 CASGLGTASETQYF
TRBV7-9 CASRPLADYYEQYF
TRBV6-5 CASSYGTGGDEQYF
TRBV2 CASSETPGQLYEQYF
TRBV3-1/TRBV3-2 CASSMAGGGEKLFF
TRBV27 CASRPGQGRYGYTF
TRBV15 CATSSRDGNNEQFF
TRBV3-1/TRBV3-2 CASSRSQGPQYF
TRBV18 CASSAGPQGTDGYTF
TRBV5-1 CASSTGTSGRAAQYF
TRBV6-1 CASSEIRAQPQHF
TRBV7-9 CASSSDRGRNYGYTF
TRBV18 CASSPQGDVQPQHF
TRBV29-1 CSVETQGETEAFF
TRBV6-5 CASRGFNEQFF
TRBV11-2 CASSLVVGTEAFF
TRBV27 CASSFTGTGNYGYTF
TRBV1 CTREDGSYNEQFF
TRBV19 CASSSRQGYGYTF
TRBV2 CASNRDSTNTEAFF
TRBV5-4 CASSSPLGNTIYF
TRBV5-6 CASSFRDTDRTNEKLFF
TRBV25-1 CASSARDSFYEQYF
TRBV6-2/TRBV6-3 CASSYPRLGDTEAFF
TRBV2 CASSDGPVNAIYF